Given below is one T cell receptor (beta chain) in context. Measured with immunoSEQ multiplex PCR; TCRdb has only the in-frame clones, and not every one. This sample carries 200,000 to 300,000 clones, about 89% of them seen once, and the ten largest clones take about 2.7%. The data originate from a study of blood T cell repertoires in COVID-19. Study as a whole: Samples taken during acute and convalescent COVID-19 were collected in the United States, Italy and Spain. Sources were T cells, B-cell-depleted T cells, or PBMCs; the material itself was cDNA or gDNA.

This receptor was taken from a woman aged 18-35 years who had recovered from COVID-19. The sample was PBMCs or T cells enriched from blood (not recorded which).

The CDR3 DNA reads as TGTGCCAGCAGAAGACTAGCGGGGGGGCCGAATGAGCAGTTCTTC. As protein: CASRRLAGGPNEQFF. This rearrangement joins TRBV5-4 to TRBJ2-1; TRBD2 agrees at 14 bases. Germline V gives CDR1 SGHNT, CDR2 YYREEE (reference sequence). J was trimmed by 7 bases and V by 5 bases; bases with no gene match: 5. The CDR3 loop spans 15 amino acids.